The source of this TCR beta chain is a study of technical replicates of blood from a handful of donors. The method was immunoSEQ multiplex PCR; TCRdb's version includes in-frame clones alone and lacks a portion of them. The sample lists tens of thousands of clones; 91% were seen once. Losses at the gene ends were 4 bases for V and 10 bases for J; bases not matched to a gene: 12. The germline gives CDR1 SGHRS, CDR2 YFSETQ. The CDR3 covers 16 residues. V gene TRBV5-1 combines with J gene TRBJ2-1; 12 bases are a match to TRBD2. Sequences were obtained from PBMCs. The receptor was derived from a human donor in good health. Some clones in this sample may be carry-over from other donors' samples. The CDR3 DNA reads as TGCGCCAGCAGCCCCCAAGCTAGCGGGGGGGCGGGAGAGCAGTTCTTC. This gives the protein CASSPQASGGAGEQFF.